This T cell receptor beta chain stems from a study of PD-L1 blockade in urothelial cancer. Study-level background: Patients commenced atezolizumab around 2014, and it was given at 1,200 mg intravenously every 3 weeks. It was at 3 weeks (second dose) and 6 weeks after treatment start that blood was analyzed. A median blood sample held approximately 140,000 T cells and around 80,000 unique TCRs.

Sample time point: pretreatment peripheral blood. It was locally advanced or metastatic urothelial carcinoma that patients had. Generated by immunoSEQ multiplex PCR, the TCRdb table keeps only in-frame clones and is missing some. The profile shows more than 90,000 clones, more than 75% of them singletons. The sample consisted of PBMCs, taken around atezolizumab (anti-PD-L1) treatment. This receptor was identified in a man aged 60-69 years with urothelial cancer.

The CDR3: CASSIGSYEQYF. The CDR3 DNA reads TGTGCCAGTAGTATCGGCTCCTACGAGCAGTACTTC. V usage is TRBV19 and J usage is TRBJ2-7; D gene unclear. The CDR3 is 12 residues long. Germline V CDR1 and CDR2: LNHDA, SQIVND (reference sequence). Trimming cost V 3 bases and J 0 bases, with 3 bases left between them.